Listed below are T cell receptor beta chains from one sample, sequenced in a study of blood T cell repertoires in COVID-19. Here immunoSEQ multiplex PCR was the method, and the copy in TCRdb shows in-frame clones only, minus some. The sample carries approximately 150,000 clones, around four fifths recorded once. What was sequenced was PBMCs or T cells enriched from blood (not recorded which). These receptors all come from a woman in her 40s who had recovered from COVID-19. Both conserved end residues are trimmed from each CDR3. D genes are given only for firm matches. Size tells how often a clone was seen (once, few, many) or the class of an expanded clone, and some rows leave it out.

v_call: TRBV9; cdr3_length: 14; j_call: TRBJ2-2; d_call: TRBD2; clone_size: NA; cdr3_aa: ASSVGTSGSGGELF
v_call: TRBV9; cdr3_length: 12; j_call: TRBJ2-1; d_call: NA; clone_size: NA; cdr3_aa: ASSVDLSYNEQF
v_call: TRBV19; cdr3_length: 13; j_call: TRBJ2-3; d_call: NA; clone_size: NA; cdr3_aa: ASSMSWTATDTQY
v_call: TRBV24-1; cdr3_length: 14; j_call: TRBJ2-3; d_call: TRBD1; clone_size: NA; cdr3_aa: ATSGGGTGGTDTQY
v_call: TRBV10-1; cdr3_length: 11; j_call: TRBJ1-1; d_call: NA; clone_size: NA; cdr3_aa: ASSATGGTEAF
v_call: TRBV6-5; cdr3_length: 13; j_call: TRBJ2-5; d_call: NA; clone_size: NA; cdr3_aa: ASSYYDSIQETQY
v_call: TRBV30; cdr3_length: 15; j_call: TRBJ1-5; d_call: TRBD1; clone_size: NA; cdr3_aa: AWSVNRGGLSNQPQH
v_call: TRBV15; cdr3_length: 15; j_call: TRBJ2-7; d_call: NA; clone_size: NA; cdr3_aa: ATSRQILTGRGYEQY
v_call: TRBV20-1; cdr3_length: 9; j_call: TRBJ1-1; d_call: NA; clone_size: NA; cdr3_aa: SALRNTEAF
v_call: TRBV4-1; cdr3_length: 14; j_call: TRBJ2-1; d_call: NA; clone_size: once; cdr3_aa: ASSQDSSGLPNEQF
v_call: TRBV10-3; cdr3_length: 12; j_call: TRBJ2-7; d_call: NA; clone_size: NA; cdr3_aa: AISESGVKYEQY